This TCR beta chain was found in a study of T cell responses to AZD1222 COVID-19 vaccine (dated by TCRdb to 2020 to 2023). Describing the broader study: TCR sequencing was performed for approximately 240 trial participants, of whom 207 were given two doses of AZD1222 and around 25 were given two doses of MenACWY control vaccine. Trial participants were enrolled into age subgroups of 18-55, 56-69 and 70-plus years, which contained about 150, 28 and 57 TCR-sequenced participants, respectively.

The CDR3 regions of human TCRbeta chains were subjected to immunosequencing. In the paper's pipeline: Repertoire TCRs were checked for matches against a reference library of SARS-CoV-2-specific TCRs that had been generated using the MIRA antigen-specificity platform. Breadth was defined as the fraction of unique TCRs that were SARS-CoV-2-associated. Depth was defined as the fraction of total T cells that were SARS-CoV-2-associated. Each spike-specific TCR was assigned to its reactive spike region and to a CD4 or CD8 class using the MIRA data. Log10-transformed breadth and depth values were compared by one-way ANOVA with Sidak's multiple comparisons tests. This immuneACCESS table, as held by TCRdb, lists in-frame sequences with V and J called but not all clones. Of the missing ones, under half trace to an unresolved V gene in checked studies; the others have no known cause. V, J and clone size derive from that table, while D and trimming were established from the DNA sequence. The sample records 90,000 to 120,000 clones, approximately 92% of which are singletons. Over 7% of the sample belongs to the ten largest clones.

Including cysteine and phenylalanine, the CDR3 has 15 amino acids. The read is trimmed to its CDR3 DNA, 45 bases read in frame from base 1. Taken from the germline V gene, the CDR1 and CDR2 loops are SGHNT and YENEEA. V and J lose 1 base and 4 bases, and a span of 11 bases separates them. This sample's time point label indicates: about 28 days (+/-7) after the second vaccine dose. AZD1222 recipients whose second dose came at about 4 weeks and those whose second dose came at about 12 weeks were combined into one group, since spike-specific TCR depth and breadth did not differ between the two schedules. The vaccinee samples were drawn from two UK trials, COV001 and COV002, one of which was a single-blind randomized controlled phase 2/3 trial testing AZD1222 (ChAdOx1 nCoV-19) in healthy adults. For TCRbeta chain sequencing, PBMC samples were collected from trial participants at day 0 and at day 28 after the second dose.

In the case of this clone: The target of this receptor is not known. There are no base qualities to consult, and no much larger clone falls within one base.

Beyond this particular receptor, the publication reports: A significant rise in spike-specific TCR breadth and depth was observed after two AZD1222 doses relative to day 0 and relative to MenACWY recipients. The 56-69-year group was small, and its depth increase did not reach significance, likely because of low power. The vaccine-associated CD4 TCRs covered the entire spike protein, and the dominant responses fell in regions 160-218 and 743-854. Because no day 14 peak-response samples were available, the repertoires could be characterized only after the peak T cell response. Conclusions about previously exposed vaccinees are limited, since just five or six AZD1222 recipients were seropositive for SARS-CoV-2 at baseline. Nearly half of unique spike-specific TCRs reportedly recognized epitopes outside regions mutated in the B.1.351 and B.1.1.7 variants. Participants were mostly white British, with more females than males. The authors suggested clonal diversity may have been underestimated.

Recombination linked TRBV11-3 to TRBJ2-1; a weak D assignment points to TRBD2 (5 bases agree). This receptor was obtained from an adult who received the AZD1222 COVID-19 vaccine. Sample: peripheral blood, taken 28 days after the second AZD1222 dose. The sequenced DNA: TGTGCCAGCAGCTTAGGAAGCGGAAATTACAATGAGCAGTTCTTC. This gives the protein CASSLGSGNYNEQFF.